This is a list of T cell receptor beta chains from one sample in a study of cytomegalovirus exposure and HLA in healthy donors. The table came from immunoSEQ multiplex PCR; TCRdb's copy has only in-frame clones and leaves some out. The top ten clones hold about 4.5% of a sample with about 150,000 clones, about 70% of them seen once. Input material: PBMCs. These receptor sequences come from a man in his 60s in good health and CMV-seronegative. Each CDR3 is given with its conserved first and last residue. D genes are given only for firm matches. Some rows have no size entry. The others give once, few or many, or a class for an expanded clone.

j_call,d_call,v_call,clone_size,cdr3_aa,cdr3_nt
TRBJ2-3,TRBD2,TRBV18,NA,CASSPPRDYRELVTQYF,TGTGCCAGCTCACCACCGCGGGACTATCGGGAGTTGGTTACGCAGTATTTT
TRBJ1-3,NA,TRBV4-3,few,CASSQGSVGNTIYF,TGCGCCAGCAGCCAAGGATCGGTTGGAAACACCATATATTTT
TRBJ2-5,TRBD2,TRBV5-1,few,CASSPSGGGSGETQYF,TGCGCCAGCAGCCCTAGCGGAGGAGGGTCCGGGGAGACCCAGTACTTC
TRBJ2-6,TRBD1,TRBV5-1,NA,CASSRDPGQGVSGANVLTF,TGCGCCAGCAGCCGTGACCCGGGACAGGGGGTTTCTGGGGCCAACGTCCTGACTTTC
TRBJ2-3,NA,TRBV6-6,NA,CASSYRRGTDTQYF,TGTGCCAGCAGTTACCGGCGGGGCACAGATACGCAGTATTTT
TRBJ1-3,NA,TRBV6-5,few,CASSYLSSGNTIYF,TGTGCCAGCAGTTACCTGAGCTCTGGAAACACCATATATTTT
TRBJ2-3,NA,TRBV7-9,NA,CASSLEGVTDTQYF,TGTGCCAGCAGCTTAGAAGGGGTTACAGATACGCAGTATTTT
TRBJ2-6,NA,TRBV5-1,few,CASSLGGAGANVLTF,TGCGCCAGCAGCTTGGGGGGAGCTGGGGCCAACGTCCTGACTTTC
TRBJ1-1,NA,TRBV28,NA,CASSLVAGGSNTEAFF,TGTGCCAGCAGTTTAGTTGCCGGGGGTTCTAACACTGAAGCTTTCTTT
TRBJ2-7,TRBD1,TRBV5-1,NA,CASSEGAPWEQYF,TGCGCCAGCAGTGAGGGGGCGCCATGGGAGCAGTACTTC
TRBJ1-5,NA,TRBV5-6,NA,CASSRDQGKGQPQHF,TGTGCCAGCAGCCGAGATCAGGGGAAGGGTCAGCCCCAGCATTTT
TRBJ2-3,TRBD1,TRBV5-1,NA,CASSLEGTVTDTQYF,TGCGCCAGCAGCTTGGAAGGGACAGTCACAGATACGCAGTATTTT
TRBJ2-6,NA,TRBV5-1,few,CASSLIGGSSGANVLTF,TGCGCCAGCAGCTTGATAGGGGGTAGCTCTGGGGCCAACGTCCTGACTTTC
TRBJ1-2,NA,TRBV10-3,NA,CAISEPQGGDYGYTF,TGTGCCATCAGTGAGCCACAGGGAGGGGACTATGGCTACACCTTC